This T cell receptor (beta chain) came from a study of blood T cell repertoires in COVID-19. In the study overall: Samples came from the United States, Italy and Spain, spanning acute and convalescent COVID-19. The analysed material was cDNA or gDNA that came from T cells, B-cell-depleted T cells, or PBMCs.

Study processing details: Using reference gene primer amplification, nucleated cell counts were estimated. Method: immunoSEQ multiplex PCR; TCRdb's copy keeps in-frame clones and lacks some. D and trimming come from the DNA, and the V and J calls and clone size come from that table. The sample yields over 75,000 clones, roughly 90% seen once. The CDR3 has 15 amino acids. CDR1 is LGHNT, CDR2 FRNRAP, per germline. The J segment lost 5 bases and the V segment lost 1 base, leaving 2 bases of the junction unmatched. This clonotype originated in a human donor with active COVID-19. The donor label of this sample is uncertain. The rearrangement links TRBV12-5 to TRBJ2-2; 9 bases are shared with TRBD2. What was sequenced was peripheral blood. The CDR3 coding sequence is TGTGCTAGTGGTTTGGGGCTAGCGGGGACCGGGGAGCTGTTTTTT. It is translated as CASGLGLAGTGELFF.